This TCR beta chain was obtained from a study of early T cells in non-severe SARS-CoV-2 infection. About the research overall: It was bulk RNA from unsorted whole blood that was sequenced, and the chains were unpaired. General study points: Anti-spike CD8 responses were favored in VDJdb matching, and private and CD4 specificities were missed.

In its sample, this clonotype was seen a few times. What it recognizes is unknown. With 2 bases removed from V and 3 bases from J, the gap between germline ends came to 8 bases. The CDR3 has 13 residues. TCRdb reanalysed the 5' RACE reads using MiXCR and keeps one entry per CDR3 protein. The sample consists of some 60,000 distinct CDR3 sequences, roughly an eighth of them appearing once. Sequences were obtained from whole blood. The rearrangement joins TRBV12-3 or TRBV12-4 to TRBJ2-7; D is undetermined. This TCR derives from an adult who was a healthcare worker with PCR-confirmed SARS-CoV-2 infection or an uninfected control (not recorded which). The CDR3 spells CASSLSPHYEQYF. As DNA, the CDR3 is TGTGCCAGCAGTTTAAGCCCGCACTACGAGCAGTACTTC.